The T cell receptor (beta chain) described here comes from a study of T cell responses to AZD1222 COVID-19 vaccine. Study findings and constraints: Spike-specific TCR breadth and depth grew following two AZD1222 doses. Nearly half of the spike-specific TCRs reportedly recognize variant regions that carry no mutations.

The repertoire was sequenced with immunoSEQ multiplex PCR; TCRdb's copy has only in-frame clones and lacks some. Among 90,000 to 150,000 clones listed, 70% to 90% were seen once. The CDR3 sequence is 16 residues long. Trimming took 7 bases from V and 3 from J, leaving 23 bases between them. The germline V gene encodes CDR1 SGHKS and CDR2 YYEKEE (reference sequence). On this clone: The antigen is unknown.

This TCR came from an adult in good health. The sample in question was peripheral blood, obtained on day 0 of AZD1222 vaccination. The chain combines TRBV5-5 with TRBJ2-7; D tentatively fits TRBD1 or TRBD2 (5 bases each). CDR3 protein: CASGTRGRTNVYEQYF. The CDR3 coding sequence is TGTGCCAGCGGTACAAGGGGACGGACAAACGTCTACGAGCAGTACTTC.